These 2 T cell receptor beta chains were sequenced from one sample in a study of cytomegalovirus exposure and HLA in healthy donors. PCR was performed using 60 Vbeta and 13 Jbeta primers. Here immunoSEQ multiplex PCR was the method, and the copy in TCRdb shows in-frame clones only, minus some. The sample contains roughly 200,000 clones, about 83% of which appear only once. Sequencing was done on a sample of PBMCs. The receptors were gathered from a man in his forties in good health and CMV-seropositive.

This clone came up once. The chain uses TRBV29-1 and TRBJ1-4; D might be TRBD1 (5 bases). Trimming shortened V by 6 bases and J by 8 bases, and 28 bases separated the two germline ends. The CDR3 runs 17 residues. CDR1 is SQVTM and CDR2 is ANQGSEA in the germline V gene. In DNA, the CDR3 is TGCAGCGTGTCCAAAGTTTCCCCCCATCAGGGATTGGAAAAACTGTTTTTT. Translating gives CSVSKVSPHQGLEKLFF.

The chain is built from TRBV13 and TRBJ2-1; perhaps TRBD1 as D (5 bases). The CDR3 runs to 15 residues. The V gene lost 0 bases and the J gene lost 0 bases, with 6 bases spanning the gap. The germline V gene encodes CDR1 PRHDT and CDR2 FYEKMQ (reference sequence). CDR3 residues: CASSLGTDSYNEQFF. The DNA for the CDR3 is TGTGCCAGCAGCTTAGGGACAGACTCCTACAATGAGCAGTTCTTC.